These 22 T cell receptor beta chains were sequenced from one sample in a study of shared clonotypes between healthy human individuals. Generated by immunoSEQ multiplex PCR, the TCRdb table keeps only in-frame clones and is missing some. Here the sample spans over a million clones, around 97% being singletons. The sequencing sample was made of naive CD4+ T cells sorted from blood. As for subset: CD45RA+ positively selected. Source of these receptors: a man aged 25-45 years in good health.

The chain links TRBV5-1 to TRBJ2-2, with 7 bases aligning to TRBD1. This CDR3 spans 14 amino acids. V shed 4 bases, J shed 4 bases, and the junction held 4 bases outside the gene matches. Germline V gene lookup returns CDR1 SGHRS and CDR2 YFSETQ. The CDR3 coding sequence is TGCGCCAGCAGCCCAGGACAGGCCACCGGGGAGCTGTTTTTT. It yields the protein CASSPGQATGELFF. Full variable domain (missing parts from reference TRBV5-1 and TRBJ2-2): KAGVTQTPRYLIKTRGQQVTLSCSPISGHRSVSWYQQTPGQGLQFLFEYFSETQRNKGNFPGRFSGRQFSNSRSEMNVSTLELGDSALYLCASSPGQATGELFFGEGSRLTVL.

In the case of this clone: A junction end diverges from the germline sequence, so it may reflect a read error. The chain links TRBV25-1 to TRBJ2-5; D is possibly TRBD2 (5 bases). In germline, CDR1 is MGHDK, CDR2 SYGVNS. The CDR3 consists of 12 residues. Here the CDR3 DNA reads TGTGCCACGAGGGATTTGCAAGAGACCCAGCACTTC. Its translation is CATRDLQETQHF. The whole variable domain, filled in from reference TRBV25-1 and TRBJ2-5, reads EADIYQTPRYLVIGTGKKITLECSQTMGHDKMYWYQQDPGMELHLIHYSYGVNSTEKGDLSSESTVSRIRTEHFPLTLESARPSHTSQYLCATRDLQETQHFGPGTRLLVL.

This chain uses TRBV30 with TRBJ2-1; D gene ambiguous. V was trimmed by 3 bases and J by 15 bases, leaving 12 bases between them. The CDR3 has 10 amino acids. Germline V CDR1 and CDR2: GTSNPN, SVGIG (reference sequence). The CDR3 protein is CAWSATKVFF. In DNA, the CDR3 is TGTGCCTGGAGCGCCACTAAGGTGTTCTTC.

In its sample, this clone was seen once. The gene calls are TRBV9 and TRBJ2-7, with D possibly TRBD2 on 6 matching bases. Per germline, CDR1 SGDLS and CDR2 YYNGEE. V gave up 4 bases and J gave up 2 bases, with 16 bases separating them. The CDR3 loop spans 15 amino acids. CDR3 nucleotides: TGTGCCAGCAGCCCCTCAGCGGGCGGAGCCTACGAGCAGTACTTC. This translates into CASSPSAGGAYEQYF.

The V gene is TRBV4-2, the J gene TRBJ2-5; the match to TRBD2 covers 9 bases. Germline CDR1 is LGHNA and CDR2 is YNFKEQ. V lost 0 bases, J lost 5 bases, and 10 bases stayed unmatched. The CDR3 totals 17 residues. CDR3 amino acids: CASSQEVIAGVVETQYF. In nucleotides, the CDR3 is TGTGCCAGCAGCCAAGAGGTCATAGCGGGAGTGGTGGAGACCCAGTACTTC.

V and J are TRBV6-5 and TRBJ2-5; D gene ambiguous. Trimming shortened V by 5 bases and J by 7 bases, and 8 bases separated the two germline ends. The germline V gene encodes CDR1 MNHEY and CDR2 SVGAGI. The CDR3 consists of 11 residues. Here the CDR3 DNA reads TGTGCCAGCAGTAACGGTCGGACCCAGTACTTC. Protein product: CASSNGRTQYF.

The rearrangement links TRBV28 to TRBJ1-5; TRBD1 matches at 11 bases. Germline V gene lookup returns CDR1 MDHEN and CDR2 SYDVKM. CDR3 length equals 18 residues. V was clipped by 6 bases and J by 0 bases; unmatched bases: 10. CDR3: CASSGSGQGAYSNQPQHF. As DNA, the CDR3 is TGTGCCAGCAGCGGAAGCGGACAGGGGGCCTATAGCAATCAGCCCCAGCATTTT.

This chain uses TRBV6-1 with TRBJ2-2; the match to TRBD1 covers 8 bases. The CDR3 totals 15 residues. CDR1 is MNHNS and CDR2 is SASEGT in the germline V gene. The ends lost 2 bases at V and 5 bases at J; junction bases unmatched: 4. The CDR3 reads CASSEYRGKTGELFF. CDR3 bases: TGTGCCAGCAGTGAATACAGGGGGAAGACCGGGGAGCTGTTTTTT.

The chain carries TRBV5-1 and TRBJ2-2; D may be TRBD1 (6 bases). The CDR3 totals 18 residues. Trimming removed 0 bases from V and 5 bases from J, with 20 bases in between. The germline CDR1 and CDR2 sequences are SGHRS and YFSETQ. CDR3 in amino acids: CASSLAFEDRWETGELFF. CDR3 nucleotide sequence: TGCGCCAGCAGCTTGGCCTTCGAGGACAGATGGGAAACCGGGGAGCTGTTTTTT.

The chain links TRBV19 to TRBJ2-7, with a weak D call TRBD1 (6 bases). The V end lost 3 bases, the J end lost 3 bases, and 18 bases lay between the germline ends. The CDR3 spans 16 residues. Germline CDR1 reads LNHDA; CDR2 reads SQIVND (reference sequence). CDR3 protein: CASSMLTRQGIYEQYF. In DNA form, the CDR3 reads TGTGCCAGTAGTATGCTAACCCGCCAGGGGATCTACGAGCAGTACTTC.

This chain links TRBV14 with TRBJ2-3; 7 nucleotides align to TRBD1. This CDR3 has 15 amino acids. CDR1 is SGHDN, CDR2 FVKESK, per germline. V was clipped by 4 bases and J by 0 bases; unmatched bases: 4. The CDR3 nucleotides read TGTGCCAGCAGCCTTCTGACAGGGAGCACAGATACGCAGTATTTT. As protein: CASSLLTGSTDTQYF.

The chain is built from TRBV27 and TRBJ1-4, with D unresolved. The length of the CDR3 is 14 residues. Trimming removed 5 bases from V and 3 bases from J, with 10 bases in between. Germline loops: CDR1 MNHEY, CDR2 SMNVEV (reference sequence). This CDR3 is CASSGLESNEKLFF. The CDR3 region has the DNA TGTGCCAGCAGTGGATTAGAATCTAATGAAAAACTGTTTTTT.

This chain links TRBV11-2 with TRBJ1-2; a possible D gene is TRBD1 (5 bases). From germline, CDR1 is SGHAT and CDR2 FQNNGV. The CDR3 has 14 residues. Trimming shortened V by 2 bases and J by 5 bases, and 12 bases separated the two germline ends. CDR3 in DNA: TGTGCCAGCAGCTTACCGGGAGGGGTGTATGGCTACACCTTC. It translates to CASSLPGGVYGYTF.

The rearrangement uses TRBV6-1 and TRBJ2-5; a possible D gene is TRBD1 (6 bases). The tail of the sequence fits TRBJ2-7 better, so the J call may be wrong. Per germline, CDR1 MNHNS and CDR2 SASEGT. CDR3 size: 13 residues. The CDR3 DNA reads as TGTGCCAGCAGTGATACAACAGGGACCGAGCAGTACTTC. As protein: CASSDTTGTEQYF.

CDR3 nucleotide sequence: TGTGCCAGCTCACGGGGGACGCCTCAGCTGTTTTTT. It yields the protein CASSRGTPQLFF. The rearrangement uses TRBV18 and TRBJ2-2; possibly TRBD1 or TRBD2 for D (5 bases each). Germline CDR1 and CDR2: KGHSH and LQKENI. V dropped 4 bases and J dropped 12 bases, with 12 bases sitting between them. This CDR3 comprises 12 residues.

V usage is TRBV15 and J usage is TRBJ2-1, with 8 bases aligning to TRBD1. The V gene's germline CDR1 is LNHNV and CDR2 YYDKDF (reference sequence). The junction had 8 bases not matched to a gene; V was cut back by 1 base and J by 9 bases. The CDR3 spans 15 residues. The chain's CDR3 is CATSRVDRAPGEQFF. CDR3 nucleotides: TGTGCCACCAGCAGAGTGGACAGGGCCCCTGGTGAGCAGTTCTTC.

The rearrangement links TRBV5-1 to TRBJ1-1, with D maybe TRBD1 (5 bases). The CDR3 length is 16 residues. Trimming pared 2 bases from V and 0 bases from J, leaving 14 bases between. Looked up from germline, CDR1 is SGHRS and CDR2 is YFSETQ. The CDR3 region is CASSFPSGQMNTEAFF. The CDR3 nucleotides are TGCGCCAGCAGCTTCCCCTCTGGACAAATGAACACTGAAGCTTTCTTT. The full variable domain, its missing parts supplied by reference TRBV5-1 and TRBJ1-1, is KAGVTQTPRYLIKTRGQQVTLSCSPISGHRSVSWYQQTPGQGLQFLFEYFSETQRNKGNFPGRFSGRQFSNSRSEMNVSTLELGDSALYLCASSFPSGQMNTEAFFGQGTRLTVV.

This chain joins TRBV6-4 and TRBJ2-1, with no clear D. V shed 2 bases and J shed 2 bases, with 4 bases lying between them. The CDR3 spans 13 residues. CDR1 and CDR2 from the germline V gene are MRHNA and SNTAGT. This CDR3 reads CASSDGPYNEQFF. CDR3 nucleotide sequence: TGTGCCAGCAGTGACGGACCCTACAATGAGCAGTTCTTC.

J is TRBJ2-2 and V is TRBV28; perhaps TRBD2 as D (6 bases). The ends were cut back, 4 bases at V and 7 bases at J, with 28 bases in the middle. There are 19 residues in the CDR3. Germline lookup yields CDR1 MDHEN and CDR2 SYDVKM. The CDR3, as DNA: TGTGCCAGCAGTTCCACTTCCCGAGCCGGAGGGCCTATGGGCGGGGAGCTGTTTTTT. It is translated as CASSSTSRAGGPMGGELFF.

This chain's CDR3 is CASSVRDRVDEQFF. The DNA of the CDR3 is TGCGCCAGCAGCGTCCGGGACAGGGTCGATGAGCAGTTCTTC. This rearrangement joins TRBV5-1 to TRBJ2-1, with 9 bases fitting TRBD1. V trimming: 4 bases; J trimming: 8 bases; junction bases outside the gene matches: 7. Germline CDR1 is SGHRS and CDR2 is YFSETQ. This CDR3 is built from 14 residues.

The chain employs TRBV7-9 and TRBJ2-2, with D unresolved. The CDR3 is 13 residues long. Germline V gene sequence: CDR1 SEHNR, CDR2 FQNEAQ (reference sequence). V lost 5 bases to trimming and J lost 6 bases, with 10 bases between them. The CDR3: CASSAPRAGELFF. The CDR3 bases are TGTGCCAGCAGCGCACCCCGGGCCGGGGAGCTGTTTTTT.

This rearrangement joins TRBV10-1 to TRBJ1-5; D is uncertain. V was clipped by 3 bases and J by 7 bases, with 10 bases between them. The CDR3 extends over 13 amino acids. CDR1 and CDR2 (germline): WNHNN, SYGVQD (reference sequence). CDR3 loop: CASSEGVSQPQHF. DNA of the CDR3: TGCGCCAGCAGTGAAGGTGTAAGCCAGCCCCAGCATTTT.